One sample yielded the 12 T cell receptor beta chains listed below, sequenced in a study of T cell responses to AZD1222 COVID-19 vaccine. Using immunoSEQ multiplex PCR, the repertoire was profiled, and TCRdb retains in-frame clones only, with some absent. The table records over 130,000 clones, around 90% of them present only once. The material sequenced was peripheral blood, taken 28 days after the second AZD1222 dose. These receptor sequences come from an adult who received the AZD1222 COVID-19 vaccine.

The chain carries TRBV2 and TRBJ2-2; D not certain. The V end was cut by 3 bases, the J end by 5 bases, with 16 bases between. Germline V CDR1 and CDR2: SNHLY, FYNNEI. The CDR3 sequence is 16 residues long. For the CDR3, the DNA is TGTGCCAGCAGTGAGTTACAAGCGTCGGTTACCGGGGAGCTGTTTTTT. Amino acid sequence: CASSELQASVTGELFF.

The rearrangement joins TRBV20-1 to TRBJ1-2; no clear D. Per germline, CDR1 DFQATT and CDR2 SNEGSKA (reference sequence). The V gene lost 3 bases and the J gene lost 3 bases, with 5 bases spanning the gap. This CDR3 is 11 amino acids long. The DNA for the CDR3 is TGCAGTGCTAGTGAAGACTATGGCTACACCTTC. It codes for CSASEDYGYTF.

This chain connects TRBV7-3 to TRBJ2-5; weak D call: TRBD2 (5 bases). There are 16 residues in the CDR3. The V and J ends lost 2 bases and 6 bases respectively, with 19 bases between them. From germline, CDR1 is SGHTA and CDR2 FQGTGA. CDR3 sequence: CASSLGGTPRVKTQYF. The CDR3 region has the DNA TGTGCCAGCAGCTTAGGAGGCACCCCTCGGGTCAAGACCCAGTACTTC.

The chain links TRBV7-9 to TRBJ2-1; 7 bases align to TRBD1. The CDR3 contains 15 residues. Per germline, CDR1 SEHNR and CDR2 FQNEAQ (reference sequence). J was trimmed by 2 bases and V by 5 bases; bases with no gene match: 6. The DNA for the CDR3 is TGTGCCAGCAGCATAGACAGGGCGGCCTACAATGAGCAGTTCTTC. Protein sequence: CASSIDRAAYNEQFF.

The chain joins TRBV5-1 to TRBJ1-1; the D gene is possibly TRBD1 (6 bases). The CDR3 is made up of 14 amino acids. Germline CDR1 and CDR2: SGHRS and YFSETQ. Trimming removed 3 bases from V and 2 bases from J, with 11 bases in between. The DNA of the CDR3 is TGCGCCAGCAGCTCCTTACAGGGTAACACTGAAGCTTTCTTT. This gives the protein CASSSLQGNTEAFF.

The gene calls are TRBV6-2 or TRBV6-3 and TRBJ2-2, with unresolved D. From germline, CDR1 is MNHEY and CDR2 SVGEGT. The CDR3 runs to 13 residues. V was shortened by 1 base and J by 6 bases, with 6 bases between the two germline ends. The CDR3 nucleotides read TGTGCCAGCAGTTACTGGGTGTCCGGGGAGCTGTTTTTT. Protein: CASSYWVSGELFF.

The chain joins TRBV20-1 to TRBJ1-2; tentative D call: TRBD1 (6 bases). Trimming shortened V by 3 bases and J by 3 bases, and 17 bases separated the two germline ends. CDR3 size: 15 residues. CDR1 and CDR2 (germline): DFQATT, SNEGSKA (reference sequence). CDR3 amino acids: CSASRLAGDYYGYTF. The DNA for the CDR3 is TGCAGTGCTAGTCGTCTCGCAGGGGATTACTATGGCTACACCTTC.

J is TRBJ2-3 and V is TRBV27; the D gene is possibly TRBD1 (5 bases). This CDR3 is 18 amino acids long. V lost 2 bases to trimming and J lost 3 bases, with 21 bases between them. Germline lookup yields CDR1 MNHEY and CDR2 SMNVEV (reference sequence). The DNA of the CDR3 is TGTGCCAGCAGTTTACCCCACAGGCCGCGGAGAAGGACAGATACGCAGTATTTT. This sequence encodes CASSLPHRPRRRTDTQYF.

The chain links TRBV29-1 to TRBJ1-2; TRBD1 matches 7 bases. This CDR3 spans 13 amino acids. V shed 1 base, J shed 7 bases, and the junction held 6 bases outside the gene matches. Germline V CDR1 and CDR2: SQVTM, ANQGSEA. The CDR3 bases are TGCAGCGTTGAAGTGGGGAGGGGGCCTGGCTACACCTTC. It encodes CSVEVGRGPGYTF.

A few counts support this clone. The CDR3 spells CASSTDRGNQPQHF. For the CDR3, the DNA is TGTGCCAGTAGTACAGACAGGGGTAATCAGCCCCAGCATTTT. The chain uses TRBV19 and TRBJ1-5; TRBD1 matches at 8 bases. J lost 4 bases, V lost 4 bases, and 3 bases had no gene match. This CDR3 spans 14 amino acids. The germline V gene has CDR1 LNHDA and CDR2 SQIVND (reference sequence).

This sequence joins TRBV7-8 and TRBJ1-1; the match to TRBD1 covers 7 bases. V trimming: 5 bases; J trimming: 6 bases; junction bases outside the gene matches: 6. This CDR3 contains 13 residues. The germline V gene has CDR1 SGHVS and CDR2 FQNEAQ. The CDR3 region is CASSPRQGPEAFF. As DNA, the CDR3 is TGTGCCAGCAGCCCGCGACAGGGCCCTGAAGCTTTCTTT.

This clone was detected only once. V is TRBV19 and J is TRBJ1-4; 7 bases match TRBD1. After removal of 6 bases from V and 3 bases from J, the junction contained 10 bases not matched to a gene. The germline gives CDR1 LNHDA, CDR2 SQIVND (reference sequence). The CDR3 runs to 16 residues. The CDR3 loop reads CASSTKAGTANEKLFF. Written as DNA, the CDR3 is TGTGCCAGTAGCACGAAGGCCGGGACAGCTAATGAAAAACTGTTTTTT.